This is a list of T cell receptor beta chains from one sample in a study of cytomegalovirus exposure and HLA in healthy donors. This table comes from immunoSEQ multiplex PCR, and its TCRdb copy is limited to in-frame clones, with some not included. The data show about 120,000 clones, with about three quarters seen just once and roughly an eighth held by the top ten. The sample consisted of PBMCs. The source of these receptors is a woman aged 40 to 50 in good health and CMV-seropositive. The CDR3 runs from the conserved cysteine through the conserved F or W. Each record gives: D gene, V gene, clone size, J gene, CDR3 DNA, CDR3 protein. D genes are given only for firm matches. Size values are once, few and many counts, or a class for expanded clones, and some rows have none.

>TRBD1|TRBV15|NA|TRBJ1-5
TGTGCCACCAGCAGAGATCAACAGGGGTGGGGAAGCAATCAGCCCCAGCATTTT
CATSRDQQGWGSNQPQHF
>TRBD1|TRBV7-3|NA|TRBJ2-1
TGTGCCAGCAGCGCTTCACAGGGGGCCATCAATGAGCAGTTCTTC
CASSASQGAINEQFF
>TRBD1|TRBV6-1|NA|TRBJ1-4
TGTGCCAGCAGTGGACAGGGACGGACCGAAAAACTGTTTTTT
CASSGQGRTEKLFF
>NA|TRBV10-3|NA|TRBJ1-5
TGTGCCATCAGTGGAGGAGGGGATGTCGGACGAGGCAATCAGCCCCAGCATTTT
CAISGGGDVGRGNQPQHF
>NA|TRBV7-8|NA|TRBJ1-1
TGTGCCAGCACGCTTCGGGTCAGGGGATTGGTCAACACTGAAGCTTTCTTT
CASTLRVRGLVNTEAFF
>NA|TRBV27|NA|TRBJ1-1
TGTGCCAGCAGTTTGAGGAGCATCACTGAAGCTTTCTTT
CASSLRSITEAFF
>TRBD1|TRBV5-1|few|TRBJ1-2
TGCGCCAGCAGCGGAAACCGGGACAGGCAGGGAGAGGGTGGCTACACCTTC
CASSGNRDRQGEGGYTF
>TRBD1|TRBV5-6|NA|TRBJ1-5
TGTGCCAGCAGCTTGCGGACTCCAGGGGGCGGACAGCCCCAGCATTTT
CASSLRTPGGGQPQHF
>NA|TRBV4-1|few|TRBJ1-2
TGCGCCAGCAGCCAAGTAGGAGACAGTTACACCTTC
CASSQVGDSYTF
>TRBD1|TRBV6-5|NA|TRBJ1-2
TGTGCCAGCAGTTGGACAGGGACCAAAGCTAACTATGGCTACACCTTC
CASSWTGTKANYGYTF
>TRBD2|TRBV4-2|once|TRBJ2-5
TGTGCCAGCAGCCTGACAACTAGCGGGATCCAAGAGACCCAGTACTTC
CASSLTTSGIQETQYF
>TRBD1|TRBV7-9|NA|TRBJ1-4
TGTGCCAGCAGCTACAGGGGTGACAAACTGTTTTTT
CASSYRGDKLFF
>NA|TRBV5-8|NA|TRBJ1-5
TGTGCCAGCAGCTTGGTAATAGGGGGTGGCAATCAGCCCCAGCATTTT
CASSLVIGGGNQPQHF
>NA|TRBV10-3|few|TRBJ2-5
TGTGCCATCAGTGAGTCCCTAGCACAAGAGACCCAGTACTTC
CAISESLAQETQYF
>NA|TRBV14|NA|TRBJ2-2
TGTGCCAGCAGCCGAGGAACATACACCGGGGAGCTGTTTTTT
CASSRGTYTGELFF
>TRBD2|TRBV9|NA|TRBJ2-2
TGTGCCAGCAGCGTACAAGCGGGGGCGAACACCGGGGAGCTGTTTTTT
CASSVQAGANTGELFF
>NA|TRBV5-1|NA|TRBJ2-2
TGCGCCAGCAGCTTCCAGGGGTCTGACACCGGGGAGCTGTTTTTT
CASSFQGSDTGELFF
>NA|TRBV7-8|NA|TRBJ1-1
TGTGCCAGCAGCCCCTCCTTGAACACTGAAGCTTTCTTT
CASSPSLNTEAFF
>TRBD1|TRBV2|NA|TRBJ2-3
TGTGCCAGCATCTCTGGACAGGGGAGGGTAGATACGCAGTATTTT
CASISGQGRVDTQYF
>NA|TRBV29-1|NA|TRBJ1-1
TGCAGCGTTGAAGGTCTCCGCGGTCAGACGAACACTGAAGCTTTCTTT
CSVEGLRGQTNTEAFF
>TRBD1|TRBV5-1|NA|TRBJ1-2
TGCGCCAGCAGCTTACCGGGACAGAGTGGTGGCTACACCTTC
CASSLPGQSGGYTF
>NA|TRBV29-1|NA|TRBJ2-2
TGCAGCGCTCGGACAGACGGAACCGGGGAGCTGTTTTTT
CSARTDGTGELFF
>TRBD2|TRBV7-9|NA|TRBJ2-1
TGTGCCAGCAGACAACTAGCGGGGGGTTTGGATGAGCAGTTCTTC
CASRQLAGGLDEQFF
>TRBD1|TRBV19|NA|TRBJ1-4
TGTGCCAGTAGTGGGATACAGGGGACGAGAGAAAAACTGTTTTTT
CASSGIQGTREKLFF
>TRBD1|TRBV7-9|NA|TRBJ1-1
TGTGCCAGCAGTTCTAATTACGACTTCAGGGGGGTGGGTGAAGCTTTCTTT
CASSSNYDFRGVGEAFF
>NA|TRBV27|NA|TRBJ1-1
TGTGCCAGCAGTTTTGGGGGCAAGAACACTGAAGCTTTCTTT
CASSFGGKNTEAFF
>NA|TRBV7-9|NA|TRBJ1-5
TGTGCCAGCAGCCCCACGGGGGACAATCAGCCCCAGCATTTT
CASSPTGDNQPQHF
>NA|TRBV6-1|NA|TRBJ1-1
TGTGCCAGCAGTGAAAAGGGATCGGATGTTCGGGGCAGGGGATACTTT
CASSEKGSDVRGRGYF
>TRBD2|TRBV5-3|NA|TRBJ2-5
TGTGCCAGAAGCCTTGGAGGCGGGGGGAAAGAGACCCAGTACTTC
CARSLGGGGKETQYF
>TRBD1|TRBV18|NA|TRBJ1-4
TGTGCCAGCTCACCATTCATGACAGGGGAAAATGAAAAACTGTTTTTT
CASSPFMTGENEKLFF
>NA|TRBV7-9|once|TRBJ2-1
TGTGCCAGCAGCTCGCAGGGTAGCTCCTACAATGAGCAGTTCTTC
CASSSQGSSYNEQFF
>TRBD1|TRBV14|NA|TRBJ1-1
TGTGCCAGCAGCCAAGTGGCAGGGGGGAACACTGAAGCTTTCTTT
CASSQVAGGNTEAFF
>NA|TRBV6-5|once|TRBJ1-1
TGTGCCAGCAGATACGATCGGGGGGAGGCTTTCTTT
CASRYDRGEAFF
>NA|TRBV30|few|TRBJ2-1
TGTGCCTGGAGTGTTGGAGTCGAGGCCAATGAGCAGTTCTTC
CAWSVGVEANEQFF
>NA|TRBV7-2|once|TRBJ1-3
TGTGCCAGCAGCTCGGACACTGGATCTGGAAACACCATATATTTT
CASSSDTGSGNTIYF
>NA|TRBV7-9|NA|TRBJ1-3
TGTGCCAGCGGCTCAGATCGTGGAAACACCATATATTTT
CASGSDRGNTIYF
>NA|TRBV2|NA|TRBJ2-2
TGTGCCAGCACCGGACAACCAGGGGGGGAGCTGTTTTTT
CASTGQPGGELFF
>NA|TRBV5-8|once|TRBJ1-6
TGTGCCAGCAGCTTTTGGCAGGGGAGTTCACCCCTCCACTTT
CASSFWQGSSPLHF
>NA|TRBV20-1|NA|TRBJ1-2
TGCGGGGCGGACCGATTCGACGGCTACACCTTC
CGADRFDGYTF
>NA|TRBV30|NA|TRBJ1-6
TGTGCCTGGAGTGTCCCGACACTCTATAATTCACCCCTCCACTTT
CAWSVPTLYNSPLHF
>TRBD1|TRBV28|NA|TRBJ1-2
TGTGCCAGCAGTGGGGCAGGGGGCACTACTAACTATGGCTACACCTTC
CASSGAGGTTNYGYTF